This T cell receptor beta chain was recovered during a study of blood T cell repertoires in COVID-19. Study-wide background: The United States, Italy and Spain were the sources of the acute and convalescent COVID-19 samples. The analysed material was cDNA or gDNA that came from T cells, B-cell-depleted T cells, or PBMCs.

Two negative PCRs, clearance, or symptom resolution were required of recovered Cohort 3 donors. Per the original data handling: Amplification of reference gene primers was used by the study to estimate nucleated cell counts. Profiling relied on immunoSEQ multiplex PCR, and the TCRdb table lists in-frame clones only, not all of them. The DNA was the basis for D and trimming; V, J and clone size are from that table. The repertoire holds about 180,000 clones, with approximately 85% as singletons. J gave up 3 bases and V 10 bases, and 12 bases lay outside the gene matches. This CDR3 comprises 14 residues.

The material sequenced was PBMCs or T cells enriched from blood (not recorded which). V usage is TRBV5-3 and J usage is TRBJ2-5; 7 bases align to TRBD2. TRBV5-3 is classed as an ORF, of uncertain function. This clonotype originated in a woman in her 30s who had recovered from COVID-19. CDR3 in DNA: TGTGCCTCTCGGGGCAGCGGGGTGAAAGAGACCCAGTACTTC. Its protein is CASRGSGVKETQYF.